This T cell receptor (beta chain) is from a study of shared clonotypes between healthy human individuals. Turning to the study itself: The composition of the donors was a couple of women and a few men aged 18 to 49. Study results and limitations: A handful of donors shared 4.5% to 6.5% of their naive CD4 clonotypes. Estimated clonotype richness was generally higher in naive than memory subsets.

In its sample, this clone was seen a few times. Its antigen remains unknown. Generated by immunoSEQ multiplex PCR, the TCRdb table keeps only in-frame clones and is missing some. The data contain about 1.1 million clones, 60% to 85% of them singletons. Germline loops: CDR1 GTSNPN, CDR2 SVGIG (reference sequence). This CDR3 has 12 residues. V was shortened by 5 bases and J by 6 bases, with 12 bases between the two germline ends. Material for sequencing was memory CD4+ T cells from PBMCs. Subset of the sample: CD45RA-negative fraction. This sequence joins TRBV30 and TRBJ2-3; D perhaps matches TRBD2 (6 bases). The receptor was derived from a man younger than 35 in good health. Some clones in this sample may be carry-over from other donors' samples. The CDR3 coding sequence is TGTGCCTGGGGGCAGGGAGGTGATACGCAGTATTTT. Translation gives CAWGQGGDTQYF.